These 29 T cell receptor beta chains were all obtained from the same sample, sequenced in a study of blood T cell repertoires in COVID-19. Sequenced by immunoSEQ multiplex PCR; TCRdb stores in-frame clones only, minus some. The table includes about 200,000 clones, approximately 85% detected once. Source material: peripheral blood. The receptors originated from an elderly woman with acute or convalescent COVID-19.

The V and J genes are TRBV6-6 and TRBJ2-5; 9 nucleotides match TRBD2. The CDR3 length is 15 residues. Germline values: CDR1 MNHNY, CDR2 SVGAGI (reference sequence). The V and J ends lost 6 bases and 3 bases, in that order; junction bases with no gene match: 8. CDR3 sequence: CASRGGLALKETQYF. Written as DNA, the CDR3 is TGTGCCAGCAGGGGGGGACTAGCCCTTAAAGAGACCCAGTACTTC.

This clone came up a few times. The chain is built from TRBV18 and TRBJ2-2, with 7 positions matching TRBD2. CDR1 and CDR2 (germline): KGHSH, LQKENI. The CDR3 is 13 amino acids. Germline trimming cut 5 bases from V and 6 bases from J; bases unmatched to any gene: 3. The CDR3 coding sequence is TGTGCCAGCTCATCAGGACTAGCCGGGGAGCTGTTTTTT. Protein sequence: CASSSGLAGELFF.

The chain uses TRBV4-3 and TRBJ1-5; D not certain. Germline CDR1 reads LGHNA; CDR2 reads YSLEER. V was trimmed by 0 bases and J by 2 bases, leaving 11 bases between them. The CDR3 runs to 16 residues. The CDR3 nucleotides read TGCGCCAGCAGCCAAGACATCACTTACGGCAATCAGCCCCAGCATTTT. The encoded protein is CASSQDITYGNQPQHF.

The chain joins TRBV7-2 to TRBJ2-7; 14 nucleotides align to TRBD2. Germline V lookup: CDR1 SGHTA, CDR2 FQGNSA. This CDR3 comprises 14 residues. V dropped 6 bases and J dropped 5; count of bases not matched to a gene: 3. The CDR3 sequence is CASRETSGRDEQYF. DNA of the CDR3: TGTGCCAGCAGAGAGACTAGCGGGAGGGACGAGCAGTACTTC.

This chain joins TRBV29-1 and TRBJ2-7; 9 bases map to TRBD1. The CDR3 loop spans 13 amino acids. Trimming took 6 bases from V and 5 from J; bases not matched to a gene: 8. Germline V gene data show CDR1 as SQVTM and CDR2 as ANQGSEA. The chain's CDR3 is CSVFGTGRNEQYF. The CDR3 DNA reads TGCAGCGTCTTTGGGACAGGGAGAAACGAGCAGTACTTC.

The chain couples TRBV11-3 to TRBJ2-1; 13 bases are shared with TRBD2. CDR1 is SGHNT, CDR2 YENEEA, per germline. V lost 5 bases, J lost 10 bases, and 8 bases stayed unmatched. CDR3 size: 15 residues. The CDR3 loop reads CASSETSGRAGEQFF. The DNA for the CDR3 is TGTGCCAGCAGCGAAACTAGCGGGAGGGCCGGGGAGCAGTTCTTC.

This chain joins TRBV5-1 and TRBJ1-1; D might be TRBD1 (5 bases). This CDR3 is 16 amino acids long. Per the germline V gene, CDR1 is SGHRS and CDR2 is YFSETQ. V shed 4 bases and J shed 0 bases, with 16 bases lying between them. The CDR3 region has the DNA TGCGCCAGCAGCCCGCAATCGACAGTGATGAACACTGAAGCTTTCTTT. Translation gives CASSPQSTVMNTEAFF.

This chain connects TRBV19 to TRBJ1-1; D call uncertain. V was trimmed by 4 bases and J by 5 bases, leaving 14 bases between them. Germline assignment: CDR1 LNHDA and CDR2 SQIVND (reference sequence). The CDR3 covers 14 residues. The CDR3 DNA reads TGTGCCAGTAGTAAGCTAGATCCTAGAACTGAAGCTTTCTTT. It codes for CASSKLDPRTEAFF.

The J gene is TRBJ2-1, the V gene TRBV7-8; D may be TRBD1 (5 bases). Trimming took 2 bases from V and 7 from J, leaving 9 bases between them. CDR3 length equals 13 residues. CDR1 SGHVS and CDR2 FQNEAQ come from the germline V gene. The CDR3 DNA sequence: TGTGCCAGCAGCTTAACACAGGAGAATGAGCAGTTCTTC. Its protein is CASSLTQENEQFF.

The gene calls are TRBV10-3 and TRBJ1-1; D remains ambiguous. Looked up from germline, CDR1 is ENHRY and CDR2 is SYGVKD. This CDR3 region has 13 residues. The V gene lost 2 bases and the J gene lost 7 bases, with 11 bases spanning the gap. CDR3 sequence reads: CAISERQAGEAFF. The CDR3 DNA reads TGTGCCATCAGTGAGAGGCAAGCGGGTGAAGCTTTCTTT.

The rearrangement uses TRBV7-8 and TRBJ1-3; D is undetermined. The CDR3 totals 17 residues. The V gene lost 1 base and the J gene lost 4 bases, with 17 bases spanning the gap. Per germline, CDR1 SGHVS and CDR2 FQNEAQ. The CDR3 DNA reads as TGTGCCAGCAGCTTAGGGGCCCAAACACTTGAAGGAAACACCATATATTTT. It codes for CASSLGAQTLEGNTIYF.

CDR3 region: CASTEGWDGYTF. In DNA form, the CDR3 reads TGCGCCAGCACAGAGGGATGGGATGGCTACACCTTC. The chain is built from TRBV10-1 and TRBJ1-2, with D unresolved. V lost 7 bases and J 6 bases, leaving 12 bases between the germline ends. Germline V gene sequence: CDR1 WNHNN, CDR2 SYGVQD (reference sequence). The CDR3 totals 12 residues.

This clone was observed a single time. The V and J genes are TRBV10-3 and TRBJ1-1; D is uncertain. Germline assignment: CDR1 ENHRY and CDR2 SYGVKD. V dropped 2 bases and J dropped 4 bases, with 14 bases sitting between them. The CDR3 is 15 amino acids. The CDR3 is CAISEVRGGSTEAFF. The CDR3 nucleotides are TGTGCCATCAGTGAGGTCCGGGGAGGCAGCACTGAAGCTTTCTTT.

The gene calls are TRBV10-3 and TRBJ1-6; maybe TRBD1 (5 bases). CDR3 length: 14 amino acids. Trimming took off 2 bases at V and 5 bases at J, with 7 bases between the two ends. Germline V gene lookup returns CDR1 ENHRY and CDR2 SYGVKD. CDR3 in amino acids: CAISEARDNSPLHF. CDR3 in DNA: TGTGCCATCAGTGAGGCCAGGGATAATTCACCCCTCCACTTT.

The rearrangement uses TRBV3-1 (or the pseudogene TRBV3-2) and TRBJ1-4; no definite D call. The germline CDR1 and CDR2 sequences are LGHDT and YNNKEL (reference sequence). The V gene lost 1 base and the J gene lost 8 bases, with 2 bases spanning the gap. The CDR3 has 11 residues. CDR3 sequence: CASSQVEKLFF. CDR3 DNA sequence: TGTGCCAGCAGCCAAGTAGAAAAACTGTTTTTT.

The chain joins TRBV5-5 to TRBJ2-1; D unresolved. Germline assignment: CDR1 SGHKS and CDR2 YYEKEE (reference sequence). V shed 0 bases and J shed 9 bases, with 10 bases lying between them. The length of the CDR3 is 13 residues. The CDR3 loop reads CASSLGAVGEQFF. DNA for the CDR3: TGTGCCAGCAGCTTGGGCGCTGTCGGTGAGCAGTTCTTC.

The chain links TRBV7-8 to TRBJ1-1, with D maybe TRBD1 (6 bases). The CDR3 totals 15 residues. Germline CDR1 reads SGHVS; CDR2 reads FQNEAQ. V was pared by 7 bases and J by 6 bases, with 21 bases between. The CDR3 spells CASIARVGAPSEAFF. The CDR3 DNA sequence: TGTGCCAGCATCGCCAGGGTGGGGGCCCCTTCTGAAGCTTTCTTT.

The rearrangement links TRBV7-9 to TRBJ1-2, with D perhaps TRBD1 (6 bases). This CDR3 has 13 amino acids. With 2 bases removed from V and 2 bases from J, the gap between germline ends came to 6 bases. The germline V gene has CDR1 SEHNR and CDR2 FQNEAQ (reference sequence). The CDR3 nucleotides are TGTGCCAGCAGCTTACAGGGGAACTATGGCTACACCTTC. Amino acid sequence: CASSLQGNYGYTF.

The chain employs TRBV7-6 and TRBJ2-5; a possible D gene is TRBD1 (6 bases). Germline V gene lookup returns CDR1 SGHVS and CDR2 FNYEAQ. The ends were cut back, 1 base at V and 4 bases at J, with 10 bases in the middle. CDR3 length: 14 amino acids. The DNA for the CDR3 is TGTGCCAGCAGCTTAGAGGGGGATCGAGAGACCCAGTACTTC. Translated: CASSLEGDRETQYF.

The V gene is TRBV19, the J gene TRBJ1-5; 9 bases are shared with TRBD1. From germline, CDR1 is LNHDA and CDR2 SQIVND (reference sequence). The CDR3 sequence is 16 residues long. The trim removed 1 base at V and 6 bases at J, leaving 7 bases unmatched. CDR3 sequence: CASSIAYGTGSQPQHF. The DNA for the CDR3 is TGTGCCAGTAGTATAGCCTACGGGACAGGGAGTCAGCCCCAGCATTTT.

The chain has TRBV5-1 and TRBJ2-7; D gene unclear. This CDR3 is 13 amino acids long. The V gene's germline CDR1 is SGHRS and CDR2 YFSETQ. V lost 4 bases, J lost 2 bases, and 10 bases lay in between. The CDR3 coding sequence is TGCGCCAGCAGCGATACACCGACCTACGAGCAGTACTTC. This translates into CASSDTPTYEQYF.

This chain links TRBV18 with TRBJ1-5; 10 nucleotides line up with TRBD1. In germline, CDR1 is KGHSH, CDR2 LQKENI. V was pared by 3 bases and J by 5 bases, with 1 base of the junction left unmatched. CDR3 length: 14 residues. CDR3 nucleotide sequence: TGTGCCAGCTCACCCGGGACAGGGGATCAGCCCCAGCATTTT. This sequence encodes CASSPGTGDQPQHF.

The chain joins TRBV7-8 to TRBJ1-2, with 7 bases lining up with TRBD1. The CDR3 sequence is 16 residues long. Germline CDR1 is SGHVS and CDR2 is FQNEAQ. Trimming took 1 base from V and 0 from J; bases not matched to a gene: 5. CDR3 nucleotides: TGTGCCAGCAGCTTAGGTTCTGGACAGGCTAACTATGGCTACACCTTC. It is translated as CASSLGSGQANYGYTF.

This chain links TRBV7-8 with TRBJ2-1, with D uncertain. V was trimmed by 1 base and J by 6 bases, leaving 10 bases between them. The V gene's germline CDR1 is SGHVS and CDR2 FQNEAQ. This CDR3 contains 14 residues. The DNA for the CDR3 is TGTGCCAGCAGCTTAGTAGAGTTAGTCAATGAGCAGTTCTTC. Its protein product is CASSLVELVNEQFF.

This chain joins TRBV4-3 and TRBJ1-6; no firm D call. V lost 0 bases to trimming and J lost 9 bases, with 12 bases between them. CDR1 and CDR2 from the germline V gene are LGHNA and YSLEER. There are 15 residues in the CDR3. CDR3 sequence reads: CASSQDPTSSSPLHF. The CDR3 nucleotides read TGCGCCAGCAGCCAAGACCCAACCTCCAGTTCACCCCTCCACTTT.

In its sample, this clone was seen once. CDR3 sequence reads: CASSFRLTGANVLTF. The CDR3 DNA follows: TGTGCCAGCAGCTTCAGACTTACTGGGGCCAACGTCCTGACTTTC. This chain links TRBV7-2 with TRBJ2-6; D not certain. V dropped 3 bases and J dropped 2 bases, with 8 bases sitting between them. The V gene's germline CDR1 is SGHTA and CDR2 FQGNSA. The CDR3 sequence is 15 residues long.

CDR3 sequence: CASSLALAANEQFF. The CDR3 DNA reads as TGCGCCAGCAGCTTGGCACTAGCGGCAAATGAGCAGTTCTTC. The chain employs TRBV5-1 and TRBJ2-1; TRBD2 matches 8 bases. CDR1 SGHRS and CDR2 YFSETQ come from the germline V gene. V lost 0 bases and J lost 7; bases outside the gene matches: 3. This CDR3 comprises 14 residues.

The V gene is TRBV5-1, the J gene TRBJ2-2, with 8 bases matching TRBD1. After removal of 7 bases from V and 7 bases from J, the junction contained 6 bases not matched to a gene. This CDR3 region has 13 residues. Germline CDR1 SGHRS, CDR2 YFSETQ. CDR3 in DNA: TGCGCCAGCCTGGGACAGGAGGACGGGGAGCTGTTTTTT. Its protein is CASLGQEDGELFF.

This clone was found once. The V call is TRBV30, the J call TRBJ2-3; the D is unclear. Trimming took off 4 bases at V and 9 bases at J, with 11 bases between the two ends. The CDR3 is made up of 11 amino acids. Germline values: CDR1 GTSNPN, CDR2 SVGIG (reference sequence). CDR3 coding DNA: TGTGCCTGGATGGCGGAAATAACGCAGTATTTT. Translation: CAWMAEITQYF.